This T cell receptor (beta chain) was recorded in a study of human T cells and chemical hapten exposure. Time point indicated: patch test 1, 2 weeks after DPC sensitization. Treatment described: therapeutic diphenylcyclopropenone sensitization with weekly scalp DPC. Each CDR3 protein gets one entry after TCRdb re-called the RACE reads with MiXCR. This table holds about 380,000 distinct CDR3 sequences, roughly 5% found once. Study results and caveats: It was expanded TCRs that formed significantly more large CDR3 similarity clusters than controls did.

On this clonotype itself: Antigen: not known.

This sequence originates from a woman aged 45-65 years with alopecia areata. Some clones in this sample may be carry-over from other donors' samples. The sequencing used whole blood, collected in connection with sensitization to the hapten diphenylcyclopropenone (DPC).

Here the CDR3 DNA reads TGTGCCAGCAGTTATCAAGCAACAGGGGGCGTTGGAGGCTACACCTTC. This sequence encodes CASSYQATGGVGGYTF. The chain combines TRBV28 with TRBJ1-2, with 9 nucleotides matching TRBD1. The CDR3 covers 16 residues. V dropped 4 bases and J dropped 8; count of bases not matched to a gene: 14. Germline CDR1 MDHEN, CDR2 SYDVKM.